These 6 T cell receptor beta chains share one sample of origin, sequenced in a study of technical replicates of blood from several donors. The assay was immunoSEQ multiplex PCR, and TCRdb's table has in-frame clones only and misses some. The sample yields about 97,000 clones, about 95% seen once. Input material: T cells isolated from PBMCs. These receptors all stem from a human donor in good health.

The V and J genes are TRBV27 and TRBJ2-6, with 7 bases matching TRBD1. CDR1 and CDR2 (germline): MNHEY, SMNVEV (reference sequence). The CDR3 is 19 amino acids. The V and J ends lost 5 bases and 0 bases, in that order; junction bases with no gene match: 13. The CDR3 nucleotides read TGTGCCAGCAGTCCCTTTACTTACAGGGGCTACTCTGGGGCCAACGTCCTGACTTTC. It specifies CASSPFTYRGYSGANVLTF.

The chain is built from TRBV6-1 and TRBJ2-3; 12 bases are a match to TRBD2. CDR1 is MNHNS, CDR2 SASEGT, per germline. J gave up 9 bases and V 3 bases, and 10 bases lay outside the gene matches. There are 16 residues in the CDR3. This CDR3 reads CASSDQGLAGTGTQYF. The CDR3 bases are TGTGCCAGCAGTGACCAGGGACTAGCGGGTACTGGCACGCAGTATTTT.

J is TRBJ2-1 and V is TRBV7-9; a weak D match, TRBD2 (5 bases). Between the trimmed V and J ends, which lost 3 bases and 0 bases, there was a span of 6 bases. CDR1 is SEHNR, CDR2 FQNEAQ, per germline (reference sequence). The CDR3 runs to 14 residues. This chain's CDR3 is CASSFGSSYNEQFF. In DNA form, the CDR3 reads TGTGCCAGCAGCTTTGGGAGCTCCTACAATGAGCAGTTCTTC.

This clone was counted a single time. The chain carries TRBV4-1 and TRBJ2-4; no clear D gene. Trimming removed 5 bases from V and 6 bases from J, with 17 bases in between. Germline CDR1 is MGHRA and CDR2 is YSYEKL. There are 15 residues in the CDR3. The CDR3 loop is CASSEALRLGNIQYF. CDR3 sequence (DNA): TGCGCCAGCAGCGAGGCCTTACGGCTCGGAAACATTCAGTACTTC.

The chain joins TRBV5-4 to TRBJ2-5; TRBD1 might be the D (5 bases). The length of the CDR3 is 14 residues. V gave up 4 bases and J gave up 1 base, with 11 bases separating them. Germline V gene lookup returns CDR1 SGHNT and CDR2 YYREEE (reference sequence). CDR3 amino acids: CASSMGLAQETQYF. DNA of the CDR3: TGTGCCAGCAGCATGGGGCTTGCCCAAGAGACCCAGTACTTC. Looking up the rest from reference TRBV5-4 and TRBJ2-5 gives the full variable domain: ETGVTQSPTHLIKTRGQQVTLRCSSQSGHNTVSWYQQALGQGPQFIFQYYREEENGRGNFPPRFSGLQFPNYSSELNVNALELDDSALYLCASSMGLAQETQYFGPGTRLLVL.

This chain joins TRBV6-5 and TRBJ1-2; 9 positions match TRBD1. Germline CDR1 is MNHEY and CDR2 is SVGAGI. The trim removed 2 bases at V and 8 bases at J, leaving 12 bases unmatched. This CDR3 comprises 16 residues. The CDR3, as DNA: TGTGCCAGCAGTTACGTCCCGGGACAGGGTTTCAGAGGCTACACCTTC. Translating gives CASSYVPGQGFRGYTF.